A selection of T cell receptor beta chains follows, all from one sample in a study of cytomegalovirus exposure and HLA in healthy donors. The table came from immunoSEQ multiplex PCR; TCRdb's copy has only in-frame clones and leaves some out. Counted here are over 85,000 clones, more than 60% occurring once; the ten biggest clones make up about 6.8%. What was sequenced was PBMCs. These receptors all come from a man between 25 and 39 years old in good health and CMV-seropositive. Each CDR3 is given with its conserved first and last residue.

>TRBV5-6|TRBJ1-2
CASSRRVFYGYTF
>TRBV7-3|TRBJ2-3
CASRRTAGAFADTQYF
>TRBV19|TRBJ1-2
CASSMPAVIYGYTF
>TRBV9|TRBJ1-3
CASSASFGENTIYF
>TRBV19|TRBJ1-5
CASSIARGWNQPQHF
>TRBV5-1|TRBJ2-1
CASSLGQGVNEQFF
>TRBV13|TRBJ2-6
CASSLEADSGANVLTF
>TRBV29-1|TRBJ1-1
CSLTGWDTEAFF
>TRBV27|TRBJ2-1
CASSLSAYNEQFF
>TRBV4-3|TRBJ1-4
CASSQDRFRGVNEKLFF
>TRBV11-2|TRBJ1-2
CASSLDPGQGDLYGYTF
>TRBV4-1|TRBJ1-4
CASSQVETATNEKLFF
>TRBV7-8|TRBJ2-3
CASSVGQFSTDTQYF
>TRBV10-3|TRBJ1-2
CAISGTENYGYTF
>TRBV29-1|TRBJ2-7
CSVTWRGDFYEQYF
>TRBV7-2|TRBJ2-1
CASSPTGGAYNEQFF
>TRBV6-5|TRBJ1-6
CASSYSRTDSPLHF
>TRBV7-2|TRBJ1-3
CASSLGGPGNTIYF
>TRBV19|TRBJ2-1
CASSMGQGIFNEQFF
>TRBV7-2|TRBJ2-1
CASSSDRGEQFF
>TRBV5-1|TRBJ1-2
CASKRDRDNGYTF
>TRBV6-5|TRBJ2-5
CASSYLGTQYF
>TRBV15|TRBJ1-4
CATTPLAGRHEKLFF
>TRBV5-1|TRBJ2-7
CASSLVAGGSYEQYF
>TRBV30|TRBJ2-2
CAWNRRENTGELFF
>TRBV7-9|TRBJ2-7
CASSKDSYEQYF
>TRBV7-9|TRBJ2-1
CASSLHRDYNEQFF
>TRBV5-6|TRBJ2-3
CASSLFTAGALFTDTQYF
>TRBV2|TRBJ1-1
CASSEWDRSTEAFF
>TRBV11-3|TRBJ1-1
CASSLDGQGGTEAFF
>TRBV19|TRBJ2-4
CASSMWGQVQNIQYF
>TRBV6-1|TRBJ2-3
CASSRQYTSTDTQYF
>TRBV10-3|TRBJ2-5
CAISDSSAYQEAQYF
>TRBV19|TRBJ2-3
CASSSQGAADTQYF
>TRBV5-6|TRBJ2-7
CASTQGAGYEQYF
>TRBV20-1|TRBJ2-7
CSVPGDHEQYF
>TRBV27|TRBJ1-6
CASSIVGQGSSYNSPLHF
>TRBV5-4|TRBJ1-3
CASSPKGAEHTIYF
>TRBV7-6|TRBJ2-6
CASSFSVAGANVLTF
>TRBV19|TRBJ1-4
CASSALQGTDEKLFF
>TRBV9|TRBJ2-5
CASSVAPPQYQETQYF
>TRBV15|TRBJ2-3
CATSRSGTGEDTQYF